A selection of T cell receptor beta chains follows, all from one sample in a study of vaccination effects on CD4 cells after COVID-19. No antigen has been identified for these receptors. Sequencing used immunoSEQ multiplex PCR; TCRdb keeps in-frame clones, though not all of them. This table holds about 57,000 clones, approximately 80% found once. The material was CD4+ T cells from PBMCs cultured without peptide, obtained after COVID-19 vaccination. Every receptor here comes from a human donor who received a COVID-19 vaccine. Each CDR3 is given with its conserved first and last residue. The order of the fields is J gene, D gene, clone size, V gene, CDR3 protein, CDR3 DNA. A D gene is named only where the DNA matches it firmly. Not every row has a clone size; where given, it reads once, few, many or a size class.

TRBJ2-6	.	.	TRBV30	CAWSQGQLSSGANVLTF	TGTGCCTGGAGTCAGGGGCAGCTGAGCTCTGGGGCCAACGTCCTGACTTTC
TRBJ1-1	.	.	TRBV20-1	CSASYTEAFF	TGCAGTGCTAGCTACACTGAAGCTTTCTTT
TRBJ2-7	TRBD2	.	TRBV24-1	CATSDRLAGQYF	TGTGCCACCAGTGATAGACTAGCGGGACAGTACTTC
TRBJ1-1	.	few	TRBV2	CASSVGENTEAFF	TGTGCCAGCAGTGTTGGGGAGAACACTGAAGCTTTCTTT
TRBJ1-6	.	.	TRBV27	CASSETGTPGNSPLHF	TGTGCCAGCAGTGAAACCGGGACCCCTGGAAATTCACCCCTCCACTTT
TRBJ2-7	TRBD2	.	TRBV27	CASSFHRSRGAGNEQYF	TGTGCCAGCAGTTTCCACCGCTCGCGGGGGGCGGGTAACGAGCAGTACTTC
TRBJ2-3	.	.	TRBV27	CASRGAGSLLDDKPDTQYF	TGTGCCAGCAGGGGGGCGGGGAGCCTCCTCGATGACAAACCAGATACGCAGTATTTT
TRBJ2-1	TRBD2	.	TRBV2	CASRAGTSYYEQFF	TGTGCCAGCAGGGCCGGGACTAGCTATTATGAGCAGTTCTTC
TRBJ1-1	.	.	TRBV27	CASRLQGTTEAFF	TGTGCCAGCAGACTACAGGGTACGACTGAAGCTTTCTTT
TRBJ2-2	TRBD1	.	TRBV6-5	CASRMTGGGTGELFF	TGTGCCAGCAGGATGACAGGGGGGGGGACCGGGGAGCTGTTTTTT
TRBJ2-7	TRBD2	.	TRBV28	CASSPGGVKPYEQYF	TGTGCCAGCAGCCCTGGGGGGGTAAAACCCTACGAGCAGTACTTC
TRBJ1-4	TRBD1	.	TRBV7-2	CASSLARSGQGNEKLFF	TGTGCCAGCAGCTTAGCGAGGTCGGGACAGGGTAATGAAAAACTGTTTTTT
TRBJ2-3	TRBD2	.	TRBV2	CASSGAGGTTQYF	TGTGCCAGCAGTGGGGCGGGGGGCACTACGCAGTATTTT
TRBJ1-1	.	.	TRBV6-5	CASSPSFSMNTEAFF	TGTGCCAGCAGTCCCTCCTTCTCCATGAACACTGAAGCTTTCTTT